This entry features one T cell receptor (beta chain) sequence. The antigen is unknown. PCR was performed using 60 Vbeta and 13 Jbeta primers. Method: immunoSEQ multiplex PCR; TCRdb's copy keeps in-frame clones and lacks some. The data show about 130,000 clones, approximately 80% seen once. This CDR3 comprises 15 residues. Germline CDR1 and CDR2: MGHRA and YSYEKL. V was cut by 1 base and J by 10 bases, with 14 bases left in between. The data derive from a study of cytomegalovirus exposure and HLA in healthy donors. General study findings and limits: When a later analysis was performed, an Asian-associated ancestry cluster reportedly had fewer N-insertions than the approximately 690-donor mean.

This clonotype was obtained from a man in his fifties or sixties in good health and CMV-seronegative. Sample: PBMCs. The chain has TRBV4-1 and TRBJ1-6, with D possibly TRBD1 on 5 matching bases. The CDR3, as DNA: TGCGCCAGCAGCCAAGGTCTTCAGGGCGAATCACCCCTCCACTTT. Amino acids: CASSQGLQGESPLHF.